A single sample is the source of the 23 T cell receptor beta chains below, sequenced in a study of T cell repertoires in cytomegalovirus infection. TCRdb independently ran MiXCR on the reads; one entry per CDR3 protein. The table shows approximately 990,000 distinct CDR3 sequences, with around 29% occurring only once. For these receptors, no antigen is known. Specimen: cultured CD8+ T cells from PBMCs, collected from culture after CMV antigen stimulation. The receptors originated from a human donor in good health (CMV status not recorded). Some clones in this sample may be carry-over from other donors' samples.

This clonotype was observed a few times. This sequence joins TRBV7-9 and TRBJ1-2, with 9 nucleotides matching TRBD1. CDR1 is SEHNR and CDR2 is FQNEAQ in the germline V gene (reference sequence). Trimming removed 4 bases from V and 8 bases from J; junction bases left unmatched: 8. This CDR3 region has 14 residues. Here the CDR3 DNA reads TGTGCCAGCAGCTCCGGACAGGGGCTCAGGGGCTACACCTTC. It translates to CASSSGQGLRGYTF.

The rearrangement uses TRBV29-1 and TRBJ1-1; unclear D gene. V lost 1 base, J lost 3 bases, and 9 bases lay in between. CDR3 size: 13 residues. The germline V gene has CDR1 SQVTM and CDR2 ANQGSEA. The DNA of the CDR3 is TGCAGCGTTGAAGTTGGGGTCGACACTGAAGCTTTCTTT. The encoded protein is CSVEVGVDTEAFF.

This clonotype turned up a few times. The V gene is TRBV19, the J gene TRBJ2-1; D is unresolved. V was trimmed by 3 bases and J by 0 bases, leaving 12 bases between them. The CDR3 is 16 amino acids. Looked up from germline, CDR1 is LNHDA and CDR2 is SQIVND (reference sequence). CDR3 bases: TGTGCCAGTAGTATGAAAGGGTATAGCTCCTACAATGAGCAGTTCTTC. Protein: CASSMKGYSSYNEQFF.

This rearrangement joins TRBV12-3 or TRBV12-4 to TRBJ2-5; 7 nucleotides align to TRBD2. The CDR3 is 15 residues long. V trimming: 6 bases; J trimming: 5 bases; junction bases outside the gene matches: 12. The CDR3 coding sequence is TGTGCCAGCAGCCACGTTCTAGCGGTTCGGGAGACCCAGTACTTC. This encodes CASSHVLAVRETQYF.

Ten or more counts support this clonotype. The V call is TRBV7-6, the J call TRBJ1-1, with no clear D. Germline CDR1 SGHVS, CDR2 FNYEAQ. The CDR3 is made up of 16 amino acids. V gave up 1 base and J gave up 0 bases, with 12 bases separating them. CDR3: CASSLVVEGMNTEAFF. In nucleotides, the CDR3 is TGTGCCAGCAGCTTAGTGGTGGAGGGCATGAACACTGAAGCTTTCTTT.

The chain employs TRBV2 and TRBJ2-3, with D possibly matching TRBD1 (6 bases). This CDR3 spans 13 amino acids. CDR1 SNHLY and CDR2 FYNNEI come from the germline V gene. V was trimmed by 7 bases and J by 3 bases, leaving 11 bases between them. The CDR3 loop reads CASTPGETDTQYF. The CDR3 bases are TGTGCCAGCACTCCAGGGGAGACAGATACGCAGTATTTT.

The sample holds a few counts of this clonotype. The chain couples TRBV29-1 to TRBJ2-1, with 10 bases identical to TRBD1. Trimming at V came to 4 bases and at J to 0 bases, leaving 15 bases not matched to a gene. Looked up from germline, CDR1 is SQVTM and CDR2 is ANQGSEA. There are 19 residues in the CDR3. DNA of the CDR3: TGCAGCGTTGCCCTTCCCGGGACAGGGGACTCCCTCTCCTACAATGAGCAGTTCTTC. It encodes CSVALPGTGDSLSYNEQFF.

The chain has TRBV6-8 and TRBJ1-1; 9 bases agree with TRBD1. The CDR3 loop spans 16 amino acids. V shed 6 bases, J shed 5 bases, and the junction held 13 bases outside the gene matches. CDR1 is MNHGY, CDR2 SAAAGT, per germline. This CDR3 is CASRNPPGQGKTEAFF. CDR3 sequence (DNA): TGTGCCAGCAGAAATCCCCCGGGACAGGGAAAGACTGAAGCTTTCTTT.

The chain joins TRBV4-3 to TRBJ1-1; the D gene is possibly TRBD1 (6 bases). Trimming stripped 3 bases from V and 6 bases from J, with 20 bases between. The germline V gene encodes CDR1 LGHNA and CDR2 YSLEER. The length of the CDR3 is 16 residues. The CDR3, as DNA: TGCGCCAGCAGCCACAGCCCAGAGGGGGAAGTAGCTGAAGCTTTCTTT. This translates into CASSHSPEGEVAEAFF.

This clonotype was counted between two and nine times. The CDR3, as DNA: TGTGCCAGCAACCTCCGAGGGGAAGATGAAAAACTGTTTTTT. Translating it yields CASNLRGEDEKLFF. The chain links TRBV12-3 or TRBV12-4 to TRBJ1-4; D perhaps matches TRBD1 (5 bases). The CDR3 sequence is 14 residues long. V dropped 7 bases and J dropped 6 bases, with 15 bases sitting between them.

This clonotype was seen once. The V and J genes are TRBV29-1 and TRBJ1-2, with a tentative D call TRBD1 (6 bases). The CDR3 is made up of 17 amino acids. CDR1 and CDR2 from the germline V gene are SQVTM and ANQGSEA. Between the trimmed V and J ends, which lost 3 bases and 0 bases, there was a span of 20 bases. The CDR3 DNA follows: TGCAGCGTTGAGGCCCCGCACAGGGAACGGACTAACTATGGCTACACCTTC. It translates to CSVEAPHRERTNYGYTF.

The sample holds a few counts of this clonotype. This sequence joins TRBV9 and TRBJ2-1, with D possibly called TRBD1 or TRBD2 (5 bases each). Germline V gene lookup returns CDR1 SGDLS and CDR2 YYNGEE. This CDR3 is 15 amino acids long. V was clipped by 4 bases and J by 2 bases, with 13 bases between them. The CDR3 loop reads CASSPGTEAYNEQFF. Written as DNA, the CDR3 is TGTGCCAGCAGCCCCGGGACGGAGGCCTACAATGAGCAGTTCTTC.

This chain uses TRBV11-2 with TRBJ1-1; TRBD1 might be the D (5 bases). Germline CDR1 and CDR2: SGHAT and FQNNGV. This CDR3 region has 13 residues. Deletions cut 2 bases from V and 3 bases from J, with 7 bases between. In DNA form, the CDR3 reads TGTGCCAGCAGCTTAAGGGACTACACTGAAGCTTTCTTT. Translated, it gives CASSLRDYTEAFF.

The gene calls are TRBV11-1 and TRBJ1-1, with unresolved D. Germline V gene lookup returns CDR1 SGHAT and CDR2 FQDESV (reference sequence). V lost 3 bases and J lost 1, with 9 bases in between. The CDR3 runs to 14 residues. CDR3 residues: CASSFDRPNTEAFF. The CDR3 nucleotides read TGTGCCAGCAGCTTCGACCGACCGAACACTGAAGCTTTCTTT. Variable domain in full (rest from reference TRBV11-1 and TRBJ1-1): EAEVAQSPRYKITEKSQAVAFWCDPISGHATLYWYRQILGQGPELLVQFQDESVVDDSQLPKDRFSAERLKGVDSTLKIQPAELGDSAMYLCASSFDRPNTEAFFGQGTRLTVV.

The chain uses TRBV6-2 or TRBV6-3 and TRBJ2-7; 7 positions agree with TRBD2. The CDR3 is 14 residues long. The trim removed 4 bases at V and 5 bases at J, leaving 8 bases unmatched. The germline CDR1 and CDR2 sequences are MNHEY and SVGEGT. The CDR3 bases are TGTGCCAGCAGTTCAGTCAGCGGGGCGCACGAGCAGTACGTC. Amino acids: CASSSVSGAHEQYV.

This clonotype came up a few times. This rearrangement joins TRBV5-5 to TRBJ2-3; 7 bases fit TRBD2. Germline loops: CDR1 SGHKS, CDR2 YYEKEE (reference sequence). The length of the CDR3 is 15 residues. The V gene end was trimmed by 2 bases and the J gene end by 1 base; junction bases not matched to a gene: 4. CDR3 DNA sequence: TGTGCCAGCAGCTTCGGGGAGGGAGGCACAGATACGCAGTATTTT. Translation gives CASSFGEGGTDTQYF. The complete variable domain, with remaining parts taken from reference TRBV5-5 and TRBJ2-3, reads DAGVTQSPTHLIKTRGQQVTLRCSPISGHKSVSWYQQVLGQGPQFIFQYYEKEERGRGNFPDRFSARQFPNYSSELNVNALLLGDSALYLCASSFGEGGTDTQYFGPGTRLTVL.

This clonotype has more than one count but fewer than ten. This sequence joins TRBV6-5 and TRBJ1-5, with D unresolved. The CDR3 has 14 amino acids. From germline, CDR1 is MNHEY and CDR2 SVGAGI. With 0 bases removed from V and 6 bases from J, the gap between germline ends came to 9 bases. DNA of the CDR3: TGTGCCAGCAGTTACTCGGGGTTCGGTCAGCCCCAGCATTTT. Amino acid sequence: CASSYSGFGQPQHF.

This clonotype was observed a handful of times. The J gene is TRBJ2-1, the V gene TRBV10-2; 7 bases line up with TRBD1. This CDR3 is 16 amino acids long. V lost 2 bases, J lost 3 bases, and 7 bases stayed unmatched. Germline V gives CDR1 WSHSY, CDR2 SAAADI. CDR3 in DNA: TGCGCCAGCAGTGAGGAGGGGGCTTTCCTCTACAATGAGCAGTTCTTC. Translating it yields CASSEEGAFLYNEQFF.

This clonotype was seen a few times. The chain recombines TRBV7-9 with TRBJ2-1; 9 nucleotides line up with TRBD1. Germline lookup yields CDR1 SEHNR and CDR2 FQNEAQ (reference sequence). The CDR3 totals 16 residues. The junction had 6 bases not matched to a gene; V was cut back by 0 bases and J by 6 bases. The DNA of the CDR3 is TGTGCCAGCAGCTTAGCGCTGAGACAGGGGGGCAATGAGCAGTTCTTC. Its translation is CASSLALRQGGNEQFF.

This clonotype was seen at least ten times. The V gene is TRBV9, the J gene TRBJ1-4, with 7 nucleotides matching TRBD1. Germline assignment: CDR1 SGDLS and CDR2 YYNGEE. The V segment lost 6 bases and the J segment 6 bases; nucleotides outside the gene matches: 8. The CDR3 has 14 amino acids. This chain's CDR3 is CASTVGDSHEKLFF. CDR3 DNA sequence: TGTGCCAGCACCGTTGGGGACAGCCATGAAAAACTGTTTTTT.

This clonotype has just a few counts. J is TRBJ2-2 and V is TRBV5-1, with D unclear. The CDR3 contains 17 residues. In germline, CDR1 is SGHRS, CDR2 YFSETQ. With 2 bases removed from V and 4 bases from J, the gap between germline ends came to 18 bases. The CDR3 protein is CASSFRGFRSVTGELFF. The CDR3 nucleotides are TGCGCCAGCAGCTTCCGTGGGTTTCGATCAGTCACCGGGGAGCTGTTTTTT.

This clonotype was counted a few times. V and J are TRBV5-4 and TRBJ1-1, with D unresolved. The CDR3 has 12 residues. From germline, CDR1 is SGHNT and CDR2 YYREEE (reference sequence). Trimming removed 0 bases at V and 10 bases at J, with 10 bases between. CDR3 region: CASSLGGYGAFF. The CDR3 DNA follows: TGTGCCAGCAGCTTGGGGGGATACGGAGCTTTCTTT.

This sequence joins TRBV4-1 and TRBJ2-7; tentative D call: TRBD2 (7 bases). Germline V gene lookup returns CDR1 MGHRA and CDR2 YSYEKL. Trimming removed 0 bases from V and 5 bases from J, with 17 bases in between. This CDR3 is 16 amino acids long. Here the CDR3 reads CASSQEPRGAFNEQYF. Written as DNA, the CDR3 is TGCGCCAGCAGCCAAGAACCTCGGGGGGCCTTTAACGAGCAGTACTTC.